This is a list of T cell receptor beta chains from one sample in a study of shared clonotypes between healthy human individuals. Using immunoSEQ multiplex PCR, the repertoire was profiled, and TCRdb retains in-frame clones only, with some absent. The data hold 400,000 to 500,000 clones, with around 79% observed a single time. Sequencing was carried out using PBMCs. Source of these receptors: a woman in her thirties or forties in good health. Some clones in this sample may be carry-over from other donors' samples. Both conserved end residues are part of each CDR3. The D gene is left open where the match is weak.

cdr3_length d_call j_call v_call cdr3_aa cdr3_nt
13 - TRBJ1-6 TRBV30 CAWTEGGVSPLHF TGTGCCTGGACTGAGGGTGGTGTCTCACCCCTCCACTTT
17 TRBD1 TRBJ2-4 TRBV7-9 CASSINGQGFAKNIQYF TGTGCCAGCAGCATCAACGGACAGGGCTTTGCCAAAAACATTCAGTACTTC
13 TRBD1 TRBJ2-2 TRBV29-1 CSVAPTGDGELFF TGCAGCGTTGCGCCTACAGGGGACGGGGAGCTGTTTTTT
13 - TRBJ1-2 TRBV5-1 CASSLTETGGYTF TGCGCCAGCAGCTTAACTGAAACCGGTGGCTACACCTTC
14 TRBD2 TRBJ2-1 TRBV5-4 CASSLAGAYNEQFF TGTGCCAGCAGCTTAGCGGGGGCCTACAATGAGCAGTTCTTC
16 - TRBJ1-1 TRBV30 CAWSAQSGALNTEAFF TGTGCCTGGAGTGCCCAGAGTGGGGCACTGAACACTGAAGCTTTCTTT
14 TRBD2 TRBJ2-1 TRBV6-6 CASSYALAGDEQFF TGTGCCAGCAGTTACGCACTAGCGGGGGATGAGCAGTTCTTC
14 TRBD2 TRBJ2-3 TRBV2 CASRLAGGRDTQYF TGTGCCAGTAGACTAGCGGGAGGCAGGGATACGCAGTATTTT
13 - TRBJ2-5 TRBV11-2 CASSLEQIETQYF TGTGCCAGCAGCTTAGAGCAGATAGAGACCCAGTACTTC
14 - TRBJ2-1 TRBV5-6 CASSEGLLNNEQFF TGTGCCAGCAGCGAGGGCTTACTGAACAATGAGCAGTTCTTC
14 TRBD2 TRBJ2-7 TRBV5-4 CASSQLGTTYEQYF TGTGCCAGCAGCCAACTCGGGACTACCTACGAGCAGTACTTC